This T cell receptor (beta chain) appears in the sequencing data of a study of identical twins (dated by TCRdb to 2016 to 2017). With respect to the entire study: The study deep-sequenced TCR alpha and beta repertoires from monozygotic twins, unrelated adults of various ages and cord blood to test whether fetal clonotypes persist. To rule out contamination, the twin experiments were replicated at different times with different library preparation protocols.

All donors were healthy Caucasians. Three pairs of female monozygotic twins, all aged 18 to 29 years, were included in the twin cohort. Positive isolation kits from Invitrogen were used to isolate the CD4+ and CD8+ T cell populations. With regard to this clonotype: It has no known antigen specificity. The input lacks base qualities; no much larger clone sits a single base away.

Beyond this particular receptor, the publication reports: In monozygotic twins, recombination models systematically underestimated out-of-frame TCR alpha sharing, but the models matched the sharing seen between unrelated individuals. Excess twin sharing in beta out-of-frame sequences was weaker because fewer shared sequences lowered the signal-to-noise ratio. Abundant cord blood beta clonotypes carried fewer insertions; young adult naive repertoires showed a weaker similar trend, while memory repertoires showed none. Because the same donors could not be followed over many years, the conclusions relied on cross-sectional statistical analysis. Invariant T cells such as MAIT and iNKT could partly confound zero-insertion analyses, though diverse VJ usage argued against this for most clonotypes. Compared with coincidental sharing between unrelated individuals, out-of-frame TCR alpha sequences shared between twins showed an excess of sequences with low generation probability.

The CDR3, from cysteine to phenylalanine, totals 17 residues. Just CDR3 DNA is preserved here, 51 bases in frame from base 1. Reading the germline V gene gives CDR1 LGHNA and CDR2 YSLEER. Deletion took 0 bases off V and 3 bases off J, with a span of 14 bases between the germline ends. Library generation was performed with 5' RACE. Sequencing was carried out with an Illumina HiSeq 2000. A universal primer binding site was introduced by template switching, and a unique molecular identifier was present in the final cDNA, enabling accurate counting of TCR cDNA molecules. Specific primers in the conserved constant-segment region were used to synthesize first-strand cDNA for TCR alpha and beta chains. To control for contamination, every cDNA library was double barcoded, receiving both a SMART-Mk sample barcode and Illumina barcodes. TruSeq adapter sequences and Illumina sample barcodes were added in two successive PCR steps. The TCR alpha and beta cDNA libraries were sequenced on the Illumina HiSeq platform using custom primers. Per the original workflow: Unique molecular identifiers were extracted from raw reads with MiGEC, and CDR3 positions were determined with MiXCR. Recombination models were inferred per individual with the repgenHMM and IGoR tools using an EM algorithm. The analysis of shared clonotypes was done with the tcR package in R, with sharing normalized by the product of cloneset sizes. To study raw recombination without the effects of thymic and clonal selection, out-of-frame nonproductive sequences were analyzed. In TCRdb, the public reads were trimmed at Q25 with fastp and aligned with MiXCR, with productive beta chains retained. Under each unique CDR3 protein, matching rows form one entry showing the most common genes and DNA. TCRdb's processing, not the authors', yielded these V and J calls. Recorded for this sample are around 250,000 distinct CDR3 sequences; over 5% of them occurred a single time. The top ten clonotypes cover roughly 14% of the sample.

This sample was also put to use in a study of T cells expressing NK-cell markers. Reported in the second study: TCR beta-chain repertoires were profiled in sorted CD3+CD56+NKG2C+, CD3+CD56+NKG2C- and CD3+CD56-NKG2C+ T-cell subsets from eight donors. Seven of the eight sequenced donors were HCMV-seropositive and one was HCMV-seronegative. To restrict sorting to alphabetaTCR-expressing T cells, an anti-gammadeltaTCR antibody was added in several experiments. In roughly six donors, the dominant CD3+CD56+NKG2C+ clonotypes ranked among the top 10 CD8+ clonotypes, making up 1.0-7.0% of CD8+ T cells. Those dominant clonotypes were again the most abundant among CD3+CD56-NKG2C+ cells in four donors, at about 25-60.1%. Whether the expanded NKG2C-expressing T cell clones were specific for HCMV antigens remained unclear. Randomly selected healthy volunteers, three men and five women, were used as the eight sequenced donors. HCMV serostatus was determined by detecting HCMV-specific IgG in serum with a commercial ELISA kit. Reads were demultiplexed and grouped by UMI with MIGEC, and clonotypes were assembled and quantified with MiTCR. To remove erroneous sequences, TCR cDNA sequences were retained only when supported by two or more reads. The tcR package was used for downstream repertoire analysis, and clonotypes were matched across fractions by CDR3 nucleotide sequence plus V segment. VDJmatch was used to annotate antigen specificity against VDJdb, with one amino acid substitution in CDR3 allowed.

In this chain, TRBV4-3 is recombined with TRBJ2-2; the best D guess is TRBD2, with 5 bases matching. The source material was CD8+ T cells sorted from blood. The TCR originated in a woman aged 18-29 years in good health. The DNA is as follows: TGCGCCAGCAGCCAAGATACGGTAGCGTCATACACCGGGGAGCTGTTTTTT. This sequence encodes CASSQDTVASYTGELFF.